This T cell receptor beta chain was obtained from a study of patients and donors after allogeneic stem cell transplantation. Germline assignment: CDR1 SNHLY and CDR2 FYNNEI. The ends were cut back, 3 bases at V and 6 bases at J, with 12 bases in the middle. This CDR3 comprises 13 residues. MiXCR was run by TCRdb on the RT-PCR reads, yielding one entry per CDR3 protein. Of about 960,000 distinct CDR3 sequences in the sample, approximately 18% were seen once. V and J are TRBV2 and TRBJ2-7; unclear D gene. The origin of this receptor is a human donor who was either an allogeneic HSCT recipient or a stem cell or donor lymphocyte infusion donor (not recorded which). It is not recorded whose cells these are; they may come from a transplant donor. Sequenced: blood, either unsorted or a sorted T cell fraction (not recorded which). The CDR3, as DNA: TGTGCCAGCAGTGAGGACCCTCGATCCGAGCAGTACTTC. Translated, it gives CASSEDPRSEQYF.